The following is a TCR beta chain sequence with its context. Its antigen is undetermined. The CDR3 has 15 residues. From germline, CDR1 is SNHLY and CDR2 FYNNEI. Trimming cost V 5 bases and J 3 bases; bases outside gene matches: 9. This sample was taken from a study of cytomegalovirus exposure and HLA in healthy donors. PCR amplification relied on 60 Vbeta primers (plus 13 Jbeta primers). Generated by immunoSEQ multiplex PCR, the TCRdb table keeps only in-frame clones and is missing some. The table includes some 170,000 clones, around 83% detected once. Study-wide points: A later analysis linked a missense variant in DCLRE1C to the trimming of TCR beta V and J genes. One later analysis reportedly identified an Asian-associated ancestry cluster that showed fewer N-insertions than the approximately 600-donor mean.

The rearrangement links TRBV2 to TRBJ1-1, with 7 bases aligning to TRBD1. This TCR came from a middle-aged man in good health and CMV-seropositive. The sequenced sample was PBMCs. CDR3 amino acids: CASSYRGVGYTEAFF. In DNA form, the CDR3 reads TGTGCCAGCAGTTACAGGGGTGTTGGGTACACTGAAGCTTTCTTT. The full variable domain, in which reference TRBV2 and TRBJ1-1 provide the parts outside the CDR3, is EPEVTQTPSHQVTQMGQEVILRCVPISNHLYFYWYRQILGQKVEFLVSFYNNEISEKSEIFDDQFSVERPDGSNFTLKIRSTKLEDSAMYFCASSYRGVGYTEAFFGQGTRLTVV.